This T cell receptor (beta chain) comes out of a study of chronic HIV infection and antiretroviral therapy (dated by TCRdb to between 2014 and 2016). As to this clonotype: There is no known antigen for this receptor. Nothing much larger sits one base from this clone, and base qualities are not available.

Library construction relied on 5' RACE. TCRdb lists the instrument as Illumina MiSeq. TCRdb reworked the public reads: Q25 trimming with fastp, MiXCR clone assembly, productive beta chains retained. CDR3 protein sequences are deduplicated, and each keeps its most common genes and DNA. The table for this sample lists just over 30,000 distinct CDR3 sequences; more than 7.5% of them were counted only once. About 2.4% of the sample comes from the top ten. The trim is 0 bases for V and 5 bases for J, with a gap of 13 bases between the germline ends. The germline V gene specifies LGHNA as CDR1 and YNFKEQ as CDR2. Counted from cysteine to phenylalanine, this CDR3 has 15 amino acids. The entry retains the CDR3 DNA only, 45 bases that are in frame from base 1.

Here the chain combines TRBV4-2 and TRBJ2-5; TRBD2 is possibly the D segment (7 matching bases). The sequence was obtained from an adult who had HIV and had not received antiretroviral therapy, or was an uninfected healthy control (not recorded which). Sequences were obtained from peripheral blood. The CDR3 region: CASSQDPGRGETQYF. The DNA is TGTGCCAGCAGCCAAGATCCGGGGAGGGGGGAGACCCAGTACTTC.